The 20 T cell receptor beta chains below were found in one sample sequenced in a study of T cells in Graves' hyperthyroidism and ophthalmopathy. What was amplified from RNA transcripts were TCR beta CDR3 regions. HTBI primers drove first-round RT-PCR of the TCR CDR3. MiXCR was run by TCRdb on the multiplex PCR reads, yielding one entry per CDR3 protein. The data contain some 400,000 distinct CDR3 sequences, less than 15% of them seen just once; the ten biggest clones take up less than 25%. Sequenced material: blood. All receptors derive from a man aged 25-45 years with Graves' hyperthyroidism that later progressed to Graves' ophthalmopathy.

This clonotype was seen ten or more times. The chain employs TRBV11-2 and TRBJ2-3; 7 nucleotides match TRBD1. The CDR3 is made up of 18 amino acids. In germline, CDR1 is SGHAT, CDR2 FQNNGV. The junction had 13 bases not matched to a gene; V was cut back by 1 base and J by 3 bases. CDR3 nucleotides: TGTGCCAGCAGCTTAGGAGACAGGGCTTTAAGTTTTACAGATACGCAGTATTTT. Protein sequence: CASSLGDRALSFTDTQYF. The full variable domain, completed using reference TRBV11-2 and TRBJ2-3, is EAGVAQSPRYKIIEKRQSVAFWCNPISGHATLYWYQQILGQGPKLLIQFQNNGVVDDSQLPKDRFSAERLKGVDSTLKIQPAKLEDSAVYLCASSLGDRALSFTDTQYFGPGTRLTVL.

Details on this clonotype: Just one base apart from a much larger clone, this may be a read error. It is likely a read error, because the conserved phenylalanine at the end of the CDR3 is missing. V is TRBV5-5 and J is TRBJ2-5, with 11 bases identical to TRBD2. CDR3 length: 14 residues. V dropped 4 bases and J dropped 5; count of bases not matched to a gene: 4. Germline V gene lookup returns CDR1 SGHKS and CDR2 YYEKEE (reference sequence). CDR3 coding DNA: TGTGCCAGCAGCCCCTGGACTAGCGGGGAGACCCAGTACCTC. Its protein is CASSPWTSGETQYL.

This clonotype was picked up many times. This chain links TRBV20-1 with TRBJ2-7; D possibly corresponds to TRBD1 (6 bases). The V and J ends lost 3 bases and 3 bases respectively, with 12 bases between them. The CDR3 runs to 13 residues. Germline V gene sequence: CDR1 DFQATT, CDR2 SNEGSKA (reference sequence). The CDR3 nucleotides read TGCAGTGCTAGGAACAGGGACGTCTACGAGCAGTACTTC. This translates into CSARNRDVYEQYF.

This clonotype was recorded at least ten times. This CDR3 is CASSLMDRTYEQYF. As DNA, the CDR3 is TGCGCCAGCAGCTTGATGGACCGTACCTACGAGCAGTACTTC. The chain carries TRBV5-1 and TRBJ2-7; D ambiguous. The CDR3 is 14 residues long. V lost 1 base to trimming and J lost 2 bases, with 10 bases between them. The germline V gene encodes CDR1 SGHRS and CDR2 YFSETQ.

This clonotype was seen ten or more times. The gene calls are TRBV20-1 and TRBJ2-2; 7 bases are a match to TRBD1. The CDR3 sequence is 14 residues long. V dropped 6 bases and J dropped 8; count of bases not matched to a gene: 12. Per germline, CDR1 DFQATT and CDR2 SNEGSKA (reference sequence). CDR3 coding DNA: TGCAGTGCCGCCGGGACAGCTGTGTATGGGGAGCTGTTTTTT. Protein product: CSAAGTAVYGELFF.

As regards this clonotype: A much larger clone lies one base from this, so it may be a read error. This rearrangement joins TRBV7-2 to TRBJ2-3; possibly TRBD2 for D (7 bases). CDR1 is SGHTA, CDR2 FQGNSA, per germline. CDR3 length equals 16 residues. The germline V and J ends were trimmed by 4 bases and 4 bases, with 18 bases remaining between them. In DNA, the CDR3 is TGTGCCAGCAGCTCTGTATGGGGGGGGGGCGCAGATACGCAGTATTTT. Translating it yields CASSSVWGGGADTQYF.

The sample holds many counts of this clonotype. The rearrangement joins TRBV10-3 to TRBJ1-1; D is undetermined. The germline V gene has CDR1 ENHRY and CDR2 SYGVKD. This CDR3 has 12 residues. V lost 2 bases, J lost 1 base, and 2 bases lay in between. Here the CDR3 reads CAISEANTEAFF. CDR3 DNA sequence: TGTGCCATCAGTGAGGCGAACACTGAAGCTTTCTTT.

This chain connects TRBV7-9 to TRBJ2-7, with TRBD1 matching over 10 bases. CDR3 length: 14 amino acids. Germline V CDR1 and CDR2: SEHNR, FQNEAQ (reference sequence). V lost 3 bases to trimming and J lost 5 bases; unmatched junction nucleotides: 4. The CDR3 DNA reads TGTGCCAGCAGCTTTGGACAGGGGGGCAACGAGCAGTACTTC. Its protein is CASSFGQGGNEQYF.

This clonotype has ten or more counts. The genes are TRBV28 and TRBJ1-1; no clear D. Germline-derived CDR1 and CDR2 are MDHEN and SYDVKM. Trimming pared 5 bases from V and 5 bases from J, leaving 15 bases between. The CDR3 covers 14 residues. CDR3 region: CASSPGILGTEAFF. CDR3 DNA sequence: TGTGCCAGCAGTCCGGGGATCCTGGGTACTGAAGCTTTCTTT.

Many counts were recorded for this clonotype. This sequence joins TRBV2 and TRBJ1-1; D call uncertain. Looked up from germline, CDR1 is SNHLY and CDR2 is FYNNEI. The length of the CDR3 is 13 residues. CDR3 nucleotides: TGTGCTTCCCGATCGGAGGGAGACACTGAAGCTTTCTTT. This sequence encodes CASRSEGDTEAFF.

This clonotype was observed many times. This chain links TRBV18 with TRBJ2-5, with TRBD1 matching over 7 bases. The CDR3 runs 14 residues. CDR1 and CDR2 from the germline V gene are KGHSH and LQKENI. V was clipped by 0 bases and J by 4 bases; unmatched bases: 2. CDR3 sequence: CASSPPHRGETQYF. CDR3 DNA sequence: TGTGCCAGCTCACCACCTCACAGGGGAGAGACCCAGTACTTC. Combining the CDR3 with reference TRBV18 and TRBJ2-5 gives the whole variable domain NAGVMQNPRHLVRRRGQEARLRCSPMKGHSHVYWYRQLPEEGLKFMVYLQKENIIDESGMPKERFSAEFPKEGPSILRIQQVVRGDSAAYFCASSPPHRGETQYFGPGTRLLVL.

This clonotype was counted ten times or more. V and J are TRBV20-1 and TRBJ1-6; D is ambiguous. V shed 3 bases and J shed 0 bases, with 6 bases lying between them. This CDR3 has 14 residues. Germline V CDR1 and CDR2: DFQATT, SNEGSKA (reference sequence). In nucleotides, the CDR3 is TGCAGTGCTAGCGGAGTCTCCTATAATTCACCCCTCCACTTT. This codes for CSASGVSYNSPLHF.

This clonotype was found a few times. The chain has TRBV20-1 and TRBJ1-4; D remains unclear. CDR3 length equals 14 residues. V lost 0 bases and J lost 5, with 10 bases in between. Germline V gene data show CDR1 as DFQATT and CDR2 as SNEGSKA (reference sequence). The CDR3 DNA sequence: TGCAGTGCTAGAGATGGGCTGCCGAATGAAAAACTGTTTTTT. Amino acid sequence: CSARDGLPNEKLFF.

This clonotype turned up a few times. A much larger clone lies a single base off, so this may be a read error. V is TRBV6-1 and J is TRBJ1-4; 8 nucleotides agree with TRBD1. CDR3 length: 15 residues. CDR1 is MNHNS and CDR2 is SASEGT in the germline V gene. CDR3 in DNA: TGTGCCAGCAGTCGTCTTGACAGGGGAAATGGAAAACTGTTTTTT. Translation: CASSRLDRGNGKLFF.

There are a few counts of this clonotype. This chain uses TRBV28 with TRBJ2-7; 10 positions agree with TRBD1. Germline lookup yields CDR1 MDHEN and CDR2 SYDVKM. The CDR3 consists of 16 residues. After removal of 4 bases from V and 2 bases from J, the junction contained 8 bases not matched to a gene. CDR3: CASSSRDRGWAYEQYF. CDR3 nucleotide sequence: TGTGCCAGCAGTTCCCGGGACAGGGGATGGGCCTACGAGCAGTACTTC.

The chain carries TRBV6-5 and TRBJ1-6; D is ambiguous. The V gene lost 0 bases and the J gene lost 7 bases, with 7 bases spanning the gap. CDR3 length: 14 residues. CDR1 and CDR2 (germline): MNHEY, SVGAGI. The CDR3 here is CASSYSNGNSPLHF. The DNA for the CDR3 is TGTGCCAGCAGTTACTCGAACGGGAATTCACCCCTCCACTTT.

V usage is TRBV28 and J usage is TRBJ2-7; 7 bases line up with TRBD1. The V gene end was trimmed by 4 bases and the J gene end by 3 bases; junction bases not matched to a gene: 6. Germline V CDR1 and CDR2: MDHEN, SYDVKM. The CDR3 has 14 residues. CDR3 DNA: TGTGCCAGCAGTTCCCGTGGGACAGTCTACGAGCAGTACTTC. It specifies CASSSRGTVYEQYF.

This clonotype came up many times. This sequence joins TRBV6-1 and TRBJ2-4; the D is unclear. This CDR3 has 14 residues. In germline, CDR1 is MNHNS, CDR2 SASEGT. The V and J ends lost 3 bases and 0 bases respectively, with 6 bases between them. For the CDR3, the DNA is TGTGCCAGCAGTGACCCCCTAGCCAAAAACATTCAGTACTTC. Translation: CASSDPLAKNIQYF.

This clonotype was recorded many times. This rearrangement joins TRBV11-1 to TRBJ2-1, with TRBD2 identical over 8 bases. With 2 bases clipped from V and 8 bases from J, the junction kept 5 bases outside the gene matches. CDR1 and CDR2 (germline): SGHAT, FQDESV (reference sequence). This CDR3 is 14 amino acids long. The DNA of the CDR3 is TGTGCCAGCAGCTTATCGGGGGGGGCATATGAGCAGTTCTTC. Its protein is CASSLSGGAYEQFF.

This clonotype was recorded a few times. V gene TRBV10-2 combines with J gene TRBJ2-7, with 9 nucleotides matching TRBD2. The V segment lost 3 bases and the J segment 0 bases; nucleotides outside the gene matches: 6. The germline V gene encodes CDR1 WSHSY and CDR2 SAAADI. The CDR3 length is 16 residues. The CDR3 region has the DNA TGCGCCAGCAGTGAAGGCGGGGGGGGGGTCTCCTACGAGCAGTACTTC. Amino acids: CASSEGGGGVSYEQYF.